These 13 T cell receptor beta chains share one sample of origin, sequenced in a study of cytomegalovirus exposure and HLA in healthy donors (dated by TCRdb to 2016 to 2017). Library prep was done by the immunoSEQ multiplex PCR assay. For the multiplex PCR, a mixture combining 60 forward primers for TCR Vbeta segments and 13 reverse primers for TCR Jbeta segments was used. Entries here come from immuneACCESS through TCRdb and include only in-frame sequences with V and J called. Some clones fail to appear in such tables; in the studies checked, an unresolved V gene covers under half of the shortfall, and the cause of the remainder is unknown. Within this sample are roughly 120,000 clones, with over 70% of them counted one time only. The ten largest account for less than 4.5% of the sample. Sequenced: PBMCs. These receptors all stem from a woman in her thirties or forties in good health and CMV-seronegative.

The rearrangement links TRBV7-8 to TRBJ1-2; possible D gene TRBD1, 5 bases. The CDR3 loop spans 13 amino acids. CDR1 and CDR2 (germline): SGHVS, FQNEAQ. Trimming took 10 bases from V and 4 from J, leaving 16 bases between them. The CDR3 loop reads CATTPGQGYGYTF. CDR3 bases: TGTGCCACTACCCCGGGTCAGGGCTATGGCTACACCTTC.

The rearrangement links TRBV9 to TRBJ1-2; D not certain. V lost 0 bases and J lost 6, with 15 bases in between. The CDR3 totals 15 residues. From germline, CDR1 is SGDLS and CDR2 YYNGEE. The CDR3 region is CASSVDGGRGDGYTF. CDR3 nucleotides: TGTGCCAGCAGCGTAGATGGAGGGAGAGGCGATGGCTACACCTTC. The variable domain in full, with the rest retrieved from reference TRBV9 and TRBJ1-2, is DSGVTQTPKHLITATGQRVTLRCSPRSGDLSVYWYQQSLDQGLQFLIQYYNGEERAKGNILERFSAQQFPDLHSELNLSSLELGDSALYFCASSVDGGRGDGYTFGSGTRLTVV.

The V and J genes are TRBV28 and TRBJ1-2; the match to TRBD1 covers 9 bases. Germline CDR1 MDHEN, CDR2 SYDVKM. The CDR3 covers 15 residues. V lost 6 bases and J lost 4; bases outside the gene matches: 9. In nucleotides, the CDR3 is TGTGCCAGCAGCGGCCGGGACAGGGACGGCTATGGCTACACCTTC. The encoded protein is CASSGRDRDGYGYTF.

The J gene is TRBJ2-1, the V gene TRBV7-8, with 8 bases lining up with TRBD2. The junction had 9 bases not matched to a gene; V was cut back by 5 bases and J by 0 bases. This CDR3 comprises 17 residues. The germline gives CDR1 SGHVS, CDR2 FQNEAQ. CDR3 protein: CASSQREWRSSYNEQFF. CDR3 nucleotides: TGTGCCAGCAGCCAGCGGGAGTGGCGGAGCTCCTACAATGAGCAGTTCTTC.

This chain links TRBV9 with TRBJ1-3; D call uncertain. Trimming pared 0 bases from V and 0 bases from J, leaving 10 bases between. Germline CDR1 SGDLS, CDR2 YYNGEE. The CDR3 is 16 residues long. CDR3 sequence (DNA): TGTGCCAGCAGCGTAGAGGGCGGGAGCTCTGGAAACACCATATATTTT. It codes for CASSVEGGSSGNTIYF. Combining the CDR3 with reference TRBV9 and TRBJ1-3 gives the whole variable domain DSGVTQTPKHLITATGQRVTLRCSPRSGDLSVYWYQQSLDQGLQFLIQYYNGEERAKGNILERFSAQQFPDLHSELNLSSLELGDSALYFCASSVEGGSSGNTIYFGEGSWLTVV.

V is TRBV5-5 and J is TRBJ2-7, with D maybe TRBD1 (6 bases). Germline assignment: CDR1 SGHKS and CDR2 YYEKEE (reference sequence). With 3 bases removed from V and 7 bases from J, the gap between germline ends came to 14 bases. This CDR3 has 13 residues. DNA of the CDR3: TGTGCCAGCAGCTGGACAGATACGGGAGAGCAGTACTTC. Translated: CASSWTDTGEQYF.

CDR3 nucleotides: TGCGCCAGCAGCCTGACCAGGGCCTACGAGCAGTACTTC. Translating gives CASSLTRAYEQYF. The chain has TRBV4-3 and TRBJ2-7, with D maybe TRBD1 (5 bases). The V and J ends lost 4 bases and 2 bases respectively, with 9 bases between them. This CDR3 region has 13 residues. Germline V gives CDR1 LGHNA, CDR2 YSLEER.

V usage is TRBV6-5 and J usage is TRBJ2-5; maybe TRBD1 (5 bases). Germline assignment: CDR1 MNHEY and CDR2 SVGAGI. V was clipped by 4 bases and J by 2 bases, with 11 bases between them. CDR3 length: 14 amino acids. The CDR3 DNA sequence: TGTGCCAGCAGTTTGGGGCGGCGACAAGAGACCCAGTACTTC. It encodes CASSLGRRQETQYF.

The rearrangement links TRBV18 to TRBJ2-5, with TRBD1 as a possible D gene (5 bases). This CDR3 has 13 residues. V lost 4 bases, J lost 5 bases, and 11 bases lay in between. Germline V lookup: CDR1 KGHSH, CDR2 LQKENI. For the CDR3, the DNA is TGTGCCAGCTCACAGCAGGGCTACGAGACCCAGTACTTC. Protein: CASSQQGYETQYF.

This clone has only a few counts. V and J are TRBV19 and TRBJ1-4; 7 bases align to TRBD1. The CDR3 is 12 amino acids. Germline V gives CDR1 LNHDA, CDR2 SQIVND (reference sequence). Trimming took 7 bases from V and 11 from J; bases not matched to a gene: 7. The CDR3 protein is CASNEGARKLFF. The CDR3 bases are TGTGCCAGTAATGAGGGGGCGCGGAAACTGTTTTTT.

This clone was counted between two and nine times. The CDR3 region is CASGHMGQTITDTQYF. The CDR3 DNA follows: TGTGCCAGCGGACATATGGGGCAGACGATCACAGATACGCAGTATTTT. This chain uses TRBV7-9 with TRBJ2-3; D possibly corresponds to TRBD1 (5 bases). Trimming cost V 8 bases and J 2 bases, with 20 bases left between them. Germline CDR1 SEHNR, CDR2 FQNEAQ (reference sequence). The CDR3 loop spans 16 amino acids.

The CDR3 is CASSFGTGGDGYTF. The CDR3 coding sequence is TGTGCCAGCAGTTTTGGGACAGGGGGGGATGGCTACACCTTC. The rearrangement links TRBV6-6 to TRBJ1-2; 11 nucleotides line up with TRBD1. V gave up 4 bases and J gave up 6 bases; unmatched junction bases: 4. CDR1 is MNHNY and CDR2 is SVGAGI in the germline V gene (reference sequence). CDR3 length: 14 amino acids.

The CDR3 DNA sequence: TGCAGCGTTGATGGGGGCCAGGGCCTCTCCTACGAGCAGTACTTC. Protein: CSVDGGQGLSYEQYF. This chain joins TRBV29-1 and TRBJ2-7; a weak D match, TRBD1 (6 bases). V lost 3 bases and J lost 0, with 15 bases in between. CDR3 length: 15 amino acids. The germline gives CDR1 SQVTM, CDR2 ANQGSEA.